This is a list of T cell receptor beta chains from one sample in a study of Ad26.COV2.S vaccination and SARS-CoV-2 variants. Libraries were prepared by immunoSEQ multiplex PCR; TCRdb keeps only in-frame clonotypes and omits some of them. The sample has about 320,000 clones, 85% to 90% seen once. Here the sequenced sample was peripheral blood, taken in a trial of Ad26.COV2.S vaccine versus placebo. These receptors all come from a person between 18 and 65 years old who received the Ad26.COV2.S COVID-19 vaccine or a placebo. CDR3s include the opening cysteine and the closing phenylalanine or tryptophan. The D gene is left open where the match is weak. Some rows mark clone size as missing; the rest say once, few, many or name a class of expanded clone.

V	size	D	J	CDR3	DNA
TRBV24-1	-	-	TRBJ2-1	CATSDPKGGLTEQFF	TGTGCCACCAGTGATCCAAAGGGGGGGCTCACTGAGCAGTTCTTC
TRBV7-2	-	TRBD1	TRBJ1-1	CASTSGGALNTEAFF	TGTGCCAGCACCTCAGGGGGGGCCCTGAACACTGAAGCTTTCTTT
TRBV19	-	-	TRBJ2-6	CASSIVRSGANVLTF	TGTGCCAGTAGTATAGTGAGGTCTGGGGCCAACGTCCTGACTTTC
TRBV5-5	-	TRBD2	TRBJ2-2	CASSLVPGGRNGELFF	TGTGCCAGCAGCTTGGTCCCGGGAGGGCGCAACGGGGAGCTGTTTTTT
TRBV27	-	TRBD2	TRBJ2-2	CASSLGLAGALRGTGELFF	TGTGCCAGCAGTCTCGGACTAGCGGGGGCCCTACGGGGAACCGGGGAGCTGTTTTTT
TRBV6-1	-	-	TRBJ2-5	CASSEAGDTAYQETQYF	TGTGCCAGCAGTGAAGCGGGGGACACCGCGTACCAAGAGACCCAGTACTTC
TRBV25-1	once	-	TRBJ1-5	CASSLNQPQHF	TGTGCCAGCAGTTTGAATCAGCCCCAGCATTTT
TRBV3-1/TRBV3-2	-	-	TRBJ2-3	CASSPPGGASTDTQYF	TGTGCCAGCAGCCCACCTGGCGGGGCTAGCACAGATACGCAGTATTTT
TRBV7-2	-	-	TRBJ2-7	CASSFGTPYYEQYF	TGTGCCAGCAGCTTCGGGACGCCATACTACGAGCAGTACTTC
TRBV3-1/TRBV3-2	-	-	TRBJ1-5	CARRGEMSNQPQHF	TGTGCCAGGAGGGGGGAAATGAGCAATCAGCCCCAGCATTTT
TRBV6-5	-	TRBD1	TRBJ1-6	CASSPGQRYNSPLHF	TGTGCCAGCAGTCCGGGACAGAGATATAATTCACCCCTCCACTTT
TRBV5-1	-	-	TRBJ2-2	CASSLVGGDTGELFF	TGCGCCAGCAGCTTGGTGGGGGGTGACACCGGGGAGCTGTTTTTT
TRBV6-5	-	-	TRBJ1-1	CASSPDWGETEAFF	TGTGCCAGCAGCCCGGACTGGGGAGAGACTGAAGCTTTCTTT
TRBV18	-	TRBD2	TRBJ2-3	CASSPGTTTDTQYF	TGTGCCAGCTCACCAGGGACTACCACAGATACGCAGTATTTT
TRBV7-2	-	TRBD2	TRBJ2-5	CASSSPQVGGAFKTQYF	TGTGCCAGCAGCTCCCCACAAGTCGGGGGGGCCTTTAAGACCCAGTACTTC
TRBV18	-	-	TRBJ2-1	CASSPPARGLFEQFF	TGTGCCAGCTCACCACCGGCGCGCGGCCTCTTTGAGCAGTTCTTC
TRBV5-1	-	TRBD2	TRBJ2-1	CASSLGLARYNEQFF	TGCGCCAGCAGCTTGGGACTAGCTCGCTACAATGAGCAGTTCTTC
TRBV7-8	-	TRBD2	TRBJ2-1	CASSLAPGGNEQFF	TGTGCCAGCAGCTTAGCGCCGGGGGGCAATGAGCAGTTCTTC